This record concerns one TCR beta chain sequence. No antigen is known for it. Time point in this sample: cycle 4 day 1 (C4D1), after more than five weeks of nivolumab. Every patient relapsed after autologous stem cell transplantation, and brentuximab vedotin exposure varied. This specimen belongs to a study of PD-1 blockade in classical Hodgkin lymphoma. Notes on the study in general: Lower baseline TCR diversity was reported for newly diagnosed patients than for healthy donors. Complete responders showed a baseline diversity that resembled the diversity of newly diagnosed patients.

Some clones are missing from TCRdb's copy, which holds only in-frame ones; the method was immunoSEQ multiplex PCR. The sample has 99,000 or so clones, roughly nine tenths seen once. V lost 0 bases and J lost 2; bases outside the gene matches: 7. CDR1 is MGHRA and CDR2 is YSYEKL in the germline V gene. The length of the CDR3 is 17 residues. The source is a human donor with classical Hodgkin lymphoma. The chain joins TRBV4-1 to TRBJ2-1; 7 positions match TRBD2. Sequencing used peripheral blood mononuclear cells (PBMCs), obtained before the fourth cycle of nivolumab. The CDR3 bases are TGCGCCAGCAGCCAAGATACTGCTCTAGCGGCCTACAATGAGCAGTTCTTC. This encodes CASSQDTALAAYNEQFF.